The 26 T cell receptor beta chains reported below all come from one sample, sequenced in a study of T cell responses to AZD1222 COVID-19 vaccine. Profiled with immunoSEQ multiplex PCR; TCRdb holds only in-frame clones, not every one. The sample carries approximately 150,000 clones, roughly 94% recorded once. Sequencing was performed on peripheral blood, taken on day 0 of AZD1222 vaccination. The receptors derive from an adult in good health.

The chain links TRBV7-3 to TRBJ2-6, with D unresolved. V lost 2 bases to trimming and J lost 0 bases, with 5 bases between them. CDR1 SGHTA and CDR2 FQGTGA come from the germline V gene. The CDR3 length is 15 residues. The CDR3 region has the DNA TGTGCCAGCAGCTTACTCTTCTCTGGGGCCAACGTCCTGACTTTC. This codes for CASSLLFSGANVLTF.

The chain is built from TRBV7-2 and TRBJ2-1, with TRBD2 identical over 9 bases. From germline, CDR1 is SGHTA and CDR2 FQGNSA. The CDR3 contains 13 residues. The V gene end was trimmed by 5 bases and the J gene end by 9 bases; junction bases not matched to a gene: 5. The CDR3 is CASSRSGSGEQFF. The DNA of the CDR3 is TGTGCCAGCAGCCGTAGCGGGAGTGGTGAGCAGTTCTTC.

The chain employs TRBV21-1 and TRBJ2-7; the D segment call TRBD2 is taken from the table without a DNA check. TRBV21-1 is a pseudogene locus. This CDR3 region has 15 residues. The CDR3: CASSNFCGRAHEQYV. The CDR3 bases are TGTGCCAGCAGCAATTTTTGCGGGAGGGCCCACGAGCAGTACGTC.

This chain links TRBV28 with TRBJ1-2; 8 bases are shared with TRBD1. J gave up 7 bases and V 8 bases, and 15 bases lay outside the gene matches. Per germline, CDR1 MDHEN and CDR2 SYDVKM. This CDR3 has 15 amino acids. The DNA of the CDR3 is TGTGCCAGCGGAAGACAGGGGCCTGGGTGGAGTGGCTACACCTTC. This codes for CASGRQGPGWSGYTF.

The rearrangement joins TRBV7-2 to TRBJ1-1; 10 nucleotides agree with TRBD1. V lost 0 bases and J lost 5; bases outside the gene matches: 9. Germline V gene lookup returns CDR1 SGHTA and CDR2 FQGNSA. CDR3 length equals 17 residues. This chain's CDR3 is CASSLAGTGALRTEAFF. The CDR3 DNA is TGTGCCAGCAGCTTAGCGGGGACAGGGGCCTTGAGGACTGAAGCTTTCTTT. Together with reference TRBV7-2 and TRBJ1-1, the CDR3 gives the full variable domain: GAGVSQSPSNKVTEKGKDVELRCDPISGHTALYWYRQSLGQGLEFLIYFQGNSAPDKSGLPSDRFSAERTGGSVSTLTIQRTQQEDSAVYLCASSLAGTGALRTEAFFGQGTRLTVV.

Notes on this clone: Other DNA sequences in the same sample also yield this CDR3. The chain carries TRBV2 and TRBJ2-1; D uncertain. Germline V gives CDR1 SNHLY, CDR2 FYNNEI. The CDR3 totals 14 residues. Trimming pared 1 base from V and 12 bases from J, leaving 16 bases between. The CDR3 protein is CASSEGLGVLGQFF. The DNA for the CDR3 is TGTGCCAGCAGTGAAGGCCTCGGCGTGCTGGGGCAGTTCTTC.

V is TRBV5-8 and J is TRBJ2-5, with 15 bases aligning to TRBD2. Germline V CDR1 and CDR2: SGHTS, YDEGEE. The CDR3 consists of 16 residues. V was pared by 4 bases and J by 5 bases, with 6 bases of the junction left unmatched. CDR3 nucleotide sequence: TGTGCCAGCAGCGAGGGACTAGCGGGAGGTTGGGAGACCCAGTACTTC. This codes for CASSEGLAGGWETQYF.

The chain is built from TRBV12-3 or TRBV12-4 and TRBJ1-2, with D unclear. The CDR3 contains 13 residues. Deletions cut 3 bases from V and 1 base from J, with 6 bases between. CDR3 residues: CASSFDSNYGYTF. The CDR3 DNA reads TGTGCCAGCAGTTTCGATAGTAACTATGGCTACACCTTC.

A remark on this clone: Other DNA sequences in this sample translate to the same CDR3. This rearrangement joins TRBV28 to TRBJ2-5; D remains ambiguous. The CDR3 consists of 13 residues. CDR1 and CDR2 from the germline V gene are MDHEN and SYDVKM. Trimming cost V 4 bases and J 4 bases, with 10 bases left between them. In nucleotides, the CDR3 is TGTGCCAGCAGTTCCCCTCGAGGAGAGACCCAGTACTTC. Translated: CASSSPRGETQYF. The full variable domain, completed using reference TRBV28 and TRBJ2-5, is DVKVTQSSRYLVKRTGEKVFLECVQDMDHENMFWYRQDPGLGLRLIYFSYDVKMKEKGDIPEGYSVSREKKERFSLILESASTNQTSMYLCASSSPRGETQYFGPGTRLLVL.

CDR3 loop: CASSQSTGYNEQFF. CDR3 DNA: TGTGCCAGCAGCCAATCGACGGGTTACAATGAGCAGTTCTTC. V gene TRBV6-5 combines with J gene TRBJ2-1; D ambiguous. The V gene lost 6 bases and the J gene lost 4 bases, with 13 bases spanning the gap. The length of the CDR3 is 14 residues. Germline assignment: CDR1 MNHEY and CDR2 SVGAGI.

V usage is TRBV5-8 and J usage is TRBJ2-7; D is possibly TRBD2 (5 bases). This CDR3 region has 12 residues. CDR1 and CDR2 from the germline V gene are SGHTS and YDEGEE. CDR3 DNA sequence: TGTGCCAGCAGATTGGGAGTTGGCGAGCAGTACGTC. This translates into CASRLGVGEQYV.

This CDR3 reads CASSPVRGQASGNTEAFF. The DNA for the CDR3 is TGTGCCAGCAGCCCTGTGAGGGGACAGGCGAGCGGGAACACTGAAGCTTTCTTT. This chain connects TRBV7-9 to TRBJ1-1, with 8 bases matching TRBD1. V shed 5 bases and J 1 base; nucleotides not matched to a gene: 15. CDR3 size: 18 residues. Germline-derived CDR1 and CDR2 are SEHNR and FQNEAQ (reference sequence).

This chain uses TRBV6-5 with TRBJ1-5; weak D call: TRBD1 (5 bases). V was cut by 6 bases and J by 7 bases, with 10 bases left in between. The CDR3 extends over 12 amino acids. Germline V gene data show CDR1 as MNHEY and CDR2 as SVGAGI. In DNA form, the CDR3 reads TGTGCCAGCAGATCCGGGACCCAGCCCCAGCATTTT. This sequence encodes CASRSGTQPQHF.

This clone was seen only once. The J gene is TRBJ2-2, the V gene TRBV11-3; D tentatively fits TRBD1 or TRBD2 (5 bases each). The germline V gene has CDR1 SGHNT and CDR2 YENEEA. Trimming removed 5 bases at V and 5 bases at J, with 12 bases between. The CDR3 is made up of 14 amino acids. The CDR3 sequence: CASSPVWGTGELFF. The DNA for the CDR3 is TGTGCCAGCAGCCCGGTGTGGGGGACCGGGGAGCTGTTTTTT.

CDR3 loop: CASSLLGREQFF. The CDR3, as DNA: TGTGCCAGCAGCTTACTAGGGCGGGAGCAGTTCTTC. V gene TRBV7-2 combines with J gene TRBJ2-1, with no clear D. The CDR3 loop spans 12 amino acids. Germline V gene data show CDR1 as SGHTA and CDR2 as FQGNSA. V was pared by 2 bases and J by 10 bases, with 9 bases between.

The V and J genes are TRBV2 and TRBJ2-6, with D perhaps matching TRBD1 (5 bases). Germline CDR1 is SNHLY and CDR2 is FYNNEI. V lost 6 bases and J 4 bases, leaving 10 bases between the germline ends. This CDR3 spans 14 amino acids. This CDR3 reads CASRGDTGANVLTF. Written as DNA, the CDR3 is TGTGCCAGCAGAGGGGATACCGGGGCCAACGTCCTGACTTTC.

This clone was recorded only once. The V call is TRBV3-1 (or the pseudogene TRBV3-2), the J call TRBJ1-3; 8 bases agree with TRBD1. J gave up 4 bases and V 4 bases, and 9 bases lay outside the gene matches. CDR1 and CDR2 (germline): LGHDT, YNNKEL (reference sequence). The length of the CDR3 is 16 residues. The CDR3 protein is CASSPLATGVGNTIYF. In nucleotides, the CDR3 is TGTGCCAGCAGCCCGTTGGCGACAGGGGTGGGAAACACCATATATTTT.

This chain uses TRBV27 with TRBJ2-1; D not certain. CDR1 is MNHEY and CDR2 is SMNVEV in the germline V gene (reference sequence). This CDR3 spans 15 amino acids. Trimming shortened V by 1 base and J by 0 bases, and 7 bases separated the two germline ends. The CDR3 protein is CASSLWQSSYNEQFF. The CDR3 DNA follows: TGTGCCAGCAGTTTATGGCAGAGCTCCTACAATGAGCAGTTCTTC.

The rearrangement joins TRBV24-1 to TRBJ1-5; TRBD1 aligns across 10 bases. There are 14 residues in the CDR3. Trimming at V came to 9 bases and at J to 3 bases, leaving 4 bases not matched to a gene. The germline V gene has CDR1 KGHDR and CDR2 SFDVKD. For the CDR3, the DNA is TGTGCCACCCAGGGACAGGGGAACAATCAGCCCCAGCATTTT. It encodes CATQGQGNNQPQHF.

CDR3 sequence reads: CASGFLETQYF. For the CDR3, the DNA is TGTGCTAGTGGTTTTCTTGAGACCCAGTACTTC. The chain employs TRBV12-5 and TRBJ2-5, with D unresolved. In germline, CDR1 is LGHNT, CDR2 FRNRAP. Trimming stripped 3 bases from V and 5 bases from J, with 4 bases between. The CDR3 covers 11 residues.

The chain has TRBV2 and TRBJ2-5, with 12 bases fitting TRBD2. J was trimmed by 5 bases and V by 6 bases; bases with no gene match: 10. Germline CDR1 SNHLY, CDR2 FYNNEI. This CDR3 spans 16 amino acids. The CDR3 reads CASSPPLAGGGETQYF. In DNA, the CDR3 is TGTGCCAGCAGCCCCCCCCTAGCGGGAGGGGGGGAGACCCAGTACTTC.

Comments on this clone: Other nucleotide sequences in the sample specify the same CDR3. The chain combines TRBV28 with TRBJ1-2, with a tentative D call TRBD1 (6 bases). Per the germline V gene, CDR1 is MDHEN and CDR2 is SYDVKM. V lost 4 bases, J lost 0 bases, and 12 bases lay in between. This CDR3 region has 15 residues. In DNA, the CDR3 is TGTGCCAGCAGTTCCCCAGGACAGTCTAACTATGGCTACACCTTC. Translating gives CASSSPGQSNYGYTF.

The chain uses TRBV3-1 (or the pseudogene TRBV3-2) and TRBJ2-1, with TRBD2 identical over 13 bases. This CDR3 comprises 16 residues. J was trimmed by 4 bases and V by 1 base; bases with no gene match: 1. Per the germline V gene, CDR1 is LGHDT and CDR2 is YNNKEL (reference sequence). The CDR3, as DNA: TGTGCCAGCAGCCAAGGGACTAGCGGGGGATACAATGAGCAGTTCTTC. Protein: CASSQGTSGGYNEQFF.

This clone was recorded once. The junction does not match germline at one end; this may be a read error. The chain combines TRBV7-9 with TRBJ2-1; D is unclear. CDR1 and CDR2 (germline): SEHNR, FQNEAQ (reference sequence). CDR3 length equals 14 residues. CDR3 amino acids: CASCLVAAYNEQFF. CDR3 DNA sequence: TGTGCCAGCTGCTTAGTTGCAGCCTACAATGAGCAGTTCTTC.

V gene TRBV6-2 or TRBV6-3 combines with J gene TRBJ2-7, with a tentative D call TRBD1 (6 bases). Trimming left V 2 bases short and J 6 bases short, with 8 bases between. Looked up from germline, CDR1 is MNHEY and CDR2 is SVGEGT. The CDR3 contains 12 residues. CDR3 sequence: CASSYGQSEQYV. The CDR3, as DNA: TGTGCCAGCAGTTACGGACAGAGCGAGCAGTACGTC.

The J gene is TRBJ2-1, the V gene TRBV11-3; 12 bases align to TRBD1. CDR1 is SGHNT, CDR2 YENEEA, per germline. The V gene end was trimmed by 1 base and the J gene end by 9 bases; junction bases not matched to a gene: 7. This CDR3 is built from 16 residues. The CDR3 reads CASSLAPGTGGGEQFF. The CDR3 DNA reads as TGTGCCAGCAGCTTAGCCCCCGGGACAGGGGGCGGTGAGCAGTTCTTC.